Shown below are 10 T cell receptor beta chains from a single sample sequenced in a study of control samples from healthy donors and cancer patients. Using immunoSEQ multiplex PCR, the repertoire was profiled, and TCRdb retains in-frame clones only, with some absent. The sample yields approximately 30,000 clones, approximately 93% seen once. The source material was blood. These receptors all come from a man aged 55-75 years in good health.

The rearrangement links TRBV11-2 to TRBJ1-4; possibly TRBD1 for D (5 bases). CDR3 size: 16 residues. Germline values: CDR1 SGHAT, CDR2 FQNNGV. The germline V and J ends were trimmed by 5 bases and 3 bases, with 16 bases remaining between them. CDR3 nucleotide sequence: TGTGCCAGCAGCGTAGGCCCAGGGAGCGCTAATGAAAAACTGTTTTTT. As protein: CASSVGPGSANEKLFF.

The sample holds one count of this clone. The rearrangement links TRBV18 to TRBJ1-5, with no clear D. V lost 3 bases and J 0 bases, leaving 9 bases between the germline ends. CDR3 size: 15 residues. Germline CDR1 reads KGHSH; CDR2 reads LQKENI. The DNA of the CDR3 is TGTGCCAGCTCACCCCCCTATCTTAGCAATCAGCCCCAGCATTTT. It yields the protein CASSPPYLSNQPQHF.

Notes on this clone: It is unclear where the CDR3 begins or ends on the DNA, so no DNA is shown, and the CDR3 is as TCRdb lists it. The rearrangement uses TRBV7-8 and TRBJ1-1. The CDR3 comprises 13 residues, both ends counted. CDR1 is SGHVS and CDR2 is FQNEAQ in the germline V gene. The CDR3 is CASSFFGAGEAFF.

This rearrangement joins TRBV6-5 to TRBJ1-2, with a weak D call TRBD1 (6 bases). Per germline, CDR1 MNHEY and CDR2 SVGAGI. Trimming took off 6 bases at V and 4 bases at J, with 12 bases between the two ends. The CDR3 runs to 13 residues. The CDR3, as DNA: TGTGCCAGCAGCCTCGACAGGATCTATGGCTACACCTTC. It yields the protein CASSLDRIYGYTF.

The chain carries TRBV7-8 and TRBJ2-7, with 10 bases that match TRBD2. The CDR3 totals 15 residues. In germline, CDR1 is SGHVS, CDR2 FQNEAQ. V shed 2 bases and J 1 base; nucleotides not matched to a gene: 2. The CDR3 protein is CASSLSSGGSYEQYF. CDR3 DNA sequence: TGTGCCAGCAGCTTAAGTAGCGGGGGGTCCTACGAGCAGTACTTC. Supplemented by reference TRBV7-8 and TRBJ2-7, the full variable domain reads GAGVSQSPRYKVAKRGQDVALRCDPISGHVSLFWYQQALGQGPEFLTYFQNEAQLDKSGLPSDRFFAERPEGSVSTLKIQRTQQEDSAVYLCASSLSSGGSYEQYFGPGTRLTVT.

V gene TRBV5-8 combines with J gene TRBJ1-1, with a tentative D call TRBD1 (6 bases). This CDR3 spans 14 amino acids. Trimming took off 4 bases at V and 6 bases at J, with 16 bases between the two ends. Germline values: CDR1 SGHTS, CDR2 YDEGEE. As DNA, the CDR3 is TGTGCCAGCAGCCGGAGGGGGGCAGGGGCTGAAGCTTTCTTT. Translation gives CASSRRGAGAEAFF.

The chain recombines TRBV18 with TRBJ1-2; D not resolved. CDR1 and CDR2 from the germline V gene are KGHSH and LQKENI. The CDR3 runs 12 residues. Trimming shortened V by 3 bases and J by 6 bases, and 8 bases separated the two germline ends. CDR3 DNA sequence: TGTGCCAGCTCACCGGATGAGAATGGCTACACCTTC. This translates into CASSPDENGYTF.

The chain has TRBV3-1 (or the pseudogene TRBV3-2) and TRBJ1-6; D gene ambiguous. V gave up 4 bases and J gave up 0 bases, with 7 bases separating them. The germline CDR1 and CDR2 sequences are LGHDT and YNNKEL (reference sequence). The CDR3 totals 15 residues. The CDR3 here is CASSPRGSYNSPLHF. As DNA, the CDR3 is TGTGCCAGCAGCCCTCGGGGCTCCTATAATTCACCCCTCCACTTT.

Only one count was recorded for this clone. In DNA form, the CDR3 reads TGTGCCAGCAGTTTTAGGGTTAGCACTGAAGCTTTCTTT. Its translation: CASSFRVSTEAFF. The V call is TRBV27, the J call TRBJ1-1; D unclear. In germline, CDR1 is MNHEY, CDR2 SMNVEV (reference sequence). This CDR3 is 13 amino acids long. Trimming took 3 bases from V and 4 from J, leaving 9 bases between them.

The rearrangement uses TRBV12-3 or TRBV12-4 and TRBJ1-6; D is undetermined. The CDR3 is 12 residues long. Trimming pared 7 bases from V and 5 bases from J, leaving 6 bases between. CDR3 sequence reads: CASTSNNSPLHF. The CDR3 nucleotides are TGTGCCAGCACCTCAAATAATTCACCCCTCCACTTT.